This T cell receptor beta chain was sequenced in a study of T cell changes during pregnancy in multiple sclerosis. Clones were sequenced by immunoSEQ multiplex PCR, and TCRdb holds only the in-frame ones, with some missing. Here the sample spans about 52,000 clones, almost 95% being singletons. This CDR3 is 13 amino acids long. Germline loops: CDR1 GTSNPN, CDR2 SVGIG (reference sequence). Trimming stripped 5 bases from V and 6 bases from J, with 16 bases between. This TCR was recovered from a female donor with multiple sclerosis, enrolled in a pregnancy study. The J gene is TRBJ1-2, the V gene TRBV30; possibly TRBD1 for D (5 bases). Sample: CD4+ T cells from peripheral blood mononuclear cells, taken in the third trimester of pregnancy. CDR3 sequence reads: CAWGPGRSDGYTF. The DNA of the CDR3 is TGTGCCTGGGGGCCAGGGAGGAGTGATGGCTACACCTTC. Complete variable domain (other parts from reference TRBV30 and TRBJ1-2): SQTIHQWPATLVQPVGSPLSLECTVEGTSNPNLYWYRQAAGRGLQLLFYSVGIGQISSEVPQNLSASRPQDRQFILSSKKLLLSDSGFYLCAWGPGRSDGYTFGSGTRLTVV.